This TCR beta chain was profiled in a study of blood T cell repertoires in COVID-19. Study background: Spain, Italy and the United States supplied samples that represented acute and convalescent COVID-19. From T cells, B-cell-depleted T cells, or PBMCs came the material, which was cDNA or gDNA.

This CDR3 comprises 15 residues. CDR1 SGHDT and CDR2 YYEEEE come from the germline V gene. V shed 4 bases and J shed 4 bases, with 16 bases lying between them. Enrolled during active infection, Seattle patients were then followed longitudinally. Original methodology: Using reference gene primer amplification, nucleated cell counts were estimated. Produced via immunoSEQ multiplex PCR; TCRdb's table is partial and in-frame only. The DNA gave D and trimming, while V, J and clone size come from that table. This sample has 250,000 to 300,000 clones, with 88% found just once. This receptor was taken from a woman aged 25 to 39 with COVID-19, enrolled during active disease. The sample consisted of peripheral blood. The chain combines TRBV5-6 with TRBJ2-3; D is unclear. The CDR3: CASSGSRVRADTQYF. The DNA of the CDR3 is TGTGCCAGCAGCGGTTCCCGGGTCCGGGCAGATACGCAGTATTTT.